These T cell receptor beta chains were read from a single sample in a study of cytomegalovirus exposure and HLA in healthy donors. Produced via immunoSEQ multiplex PCR; TCRdb's table is partial and in-frame only. Seen here are under 140,000 clones, approximately 90% observed once, and the top ten hold 1.5% to 2%. Sequencing used PBMCs. The receptors were gathered from a woman aged 18-30 years in good health and CMV-seronegative. The CDR3 runs from the conserved cysteine through the conserved F or W. Each record gives: CDR3 DNA, CDR3 protein, V gene, clone size, D gene, J gene. The D gene is left open where the match is weak. Clone size appears in some rows only: once, few, many, or a class for an expanded clone.

TGCGCCAGCAGCTTGAGTTCGGGGAGTTTCTACAATGAGCAGTTCTTC | CASSLSSGSFYNEQFF | TRBV5-1 | - | - | TRBJ2-1
TGCGCCAGCAGTGGAGAAGGGGGCTACGAGCAGTACTTC | CASSGEGGYEQYF | TRBV10-2 | - | - | TRBJ2-7
TGTGCCAGCATGTCCTCCGGACATAGCAATCAGCCCCAGCATTTT | CASMSSGHSNQPQHF | TRBV5-8 | - | - | TRBJ1-5
TGTGCCAGCAGTGGGACAGGGGGAAACACCATATATTTT | CASSGTGGNTIYF | TRBV6-1 | - | TRBD1 | TRBJ1-3
TGTGCCAGCAGCCAAGAGTCGTCTAGTCTCGCCTACGAGCAGTACTTC | CASSQESSSLAYEQYF | TRBV4-2 | few | - | TRBJ2-7
TGCGCCAGCAGCCAAGTAGGGGTGGATGGCTACACCTTC | CASSQVGVDGYTF | TRBV4-3 | - | - | TRBJ1-2
TGTGCCAGCAGCTTTAAAGTAGCGACCGGGGAGCTGTTTTTT | CASSFKVATGELFF | TRBV7-2 | - | - | TRBJ2-2
TGTGCCACCAGACCGGCCGGGACAGGTTCCTACGAGCAGTACTTC | CATRPAGTGSYEQYF | TRBV15 | - | TRBD1 | TRBJ2-7
TGTGCCAGCAGCGCCCTGGACAGGGAGAATGAAAAACTGTTTTTT | CASSALDRENEKLFF | TRBV9 | - | TRBD1 | TRBJ1-4
TGTGCCAGCAGCTTTTCACAGGGGGGGACTGAAGCTTTCTTT | CASSFSQGGTEAFF | TRBV7-2 | - | TRBD1 | TRBJ1-1
TGTGCCAGCAGTTACATAGGGGGCTTTCGGACTGAAGCTTTCTTT | CASSYIGGFRTEAFF | TRBV6-5 | - | TRBD1 | TRBJ1-1
TGTGCCAGCAGCAACACCGGGACAGGGCTGAGAGATACGCAGTATTTT | CASSNTGTGLRDTQYF | TRBV5-6 | - | TRBD1 | TRBJ2-3
TGTGCCAGCAGCACAAGGGGAGGGAATCAGCCCCAGCATTTT | CASSTRGGNQPQHF | TRBV11-2 | - | - | TRBJ1-5
TGTGCCATCAGTGACTGGACAGGGGTACTTAGCTCCTACGAGCAGTACTTC | CAISDWTGVLSSYEQYF | TRBV10-3 | - | TRBD1 | TRBJ2-7
TGTGCCAGCTCACCACCGACCAGGGGTGCTGAGCAGTTCTTC | CASSPPTRGAEQFF | TRBV18 | few | - | TRBJ2-1
TGTGCCTGGAGTGTCGCTGGGACAGCCTTCTTT | CAWSVAGTAFF | TRBV30 | - | TRBD1 | TRBJ1-6
TGTGCCTGGGCGTGGAATGGAGGGAGCAATCAGCCCCAGCATTTT | CAWAWNGGSNQPQHF | TRBV30 | - | - | TRBJ1-5
TGTGCCGGAATGGCGGGGGGGCGAAGCACAGATACGCAGTATTTT | CAGMAGGRSTDTQYF | TRBV9 | - | TRBD2 | TRBJ2-3
TGTGCCAGCAGGGGAGAGTACAATGAGCAGTTCTTC | CASRGEYNEQFF | TRBV6-1 | - | - | TRBJ2-1
TGCGCCAGCAGCCAAGATGCCCTTGCGGGGGGAATATACAATGAGCAGTTCTTC | CASSQDALAGGIYNEQFF | TRBV4-3 | - | TRBD2 | TRBJ2-1
TGTGCCAGCAGCTGGGGGGACGGACCCTACGAGCAGTACTTC | CASSWGDGPYEQYF | TRBV5-6 | - | - | TRBJ2-7
TGTGCCACCAGCGACGCGGTGAGGGGGCCGTTACAGCCCCAGCATTTT | CATSDAVRGPLQPQHF | TRBV15 | - | TRBD1 | TRBJ1-5
TGTGCCAGCTCACCGGGACAGAACTATGGCTACACCTTC | CASSPGQNYGYTF | TRBV18 | - | TRBD1 | TRBJ1-2
TGTGCCAGCTCGGGCGGGGGAGGCGCTGAAGCTTTCTTT | CASSGGGGAEAFF | TRBV27 | - | - | TRBJ1-1
TGCGCCAGCAGCTTGGCCGCTAGCGGGAGGGGTGGCAATGAGCAGTTCTTC | CASSLAASGRGGNEQFF | TRBV5-1 | - | TRBD2 | TRBJ2-1
TGTGCCAGCAGCTTAGACACAGGATCCTACGAGCAGTACTTC | CASSLDTGSYEQYF | TRBV7-3 | - | - | TRBJ2-7
TGCGCCAGCAGCCAAGACGGGACAGGGGGTGGGAGATTCTATGGCTACACCTTC | CASSQDGTGGGRFYGYTF | TRBV4-1 | - | TRBD1 | TRBJ1-2
TGCGCCAGCAGCCAAGTTTCTAGCGGGAGAGTAAATGAGCAGTTCTTC | CASSQVSSGRVNEQFF | TRBV4-1 | - | TRBD2 | TRBJ2-1
TGTGCCAGCAGTATCGACAGGTCGAACTATGGCTACACCTTC | CASSIDRSNYGYTF | TRBV5-5 | - | - | TRBJ1-2
TGTGCCAGCAGTTTCGTAGCGAATTCACCCCTCCACTTT | CASSFVANSPLHF | TRBV27 | few | - | TRBJ1-6
TGTGCCAGTAGTCCCCGGACAGGGGCTGAAGCTTTCTTT | CASSPRTGAEAFF | TRBV19 | - | TRBD1 | TRBJ1-1
TGCGCCAGCAGCCCGTCTAGCGGAGATGAGCAGTTCTTC | CASSPSSGDEQFF | TRBV5-1 | - | TRBD2 | TRBJ2-1
TGTGCCAGTAGTCCCGATACGAGCTCCTACAATGAGCAGTTCTTC | CASSPDTSSYNEQFF | TRBV19 | - | - | TRBJ2-1
TGTGCCAGCAGCTGGACAGCTAGCACGCAGTATTTT | CASSWTASTQYF | TRBV5-8 | - | - | TRBJ2-3
TGTGCCAGCAGAGGACTAGCGGGGGGGACCACAGATACGCAGTATTTT | CASRGLAGGTTDTQYF | TRBV27 | - | TRBD2 | TRBJ2-3
TGCACCAGCAGCCACCCCCCCCCAGACAGCCGCTCTGGGGCCAACGTCCTGACTTTC | CTSSHPPPDSRSGANVLTF | TRBV1 | - | - | TRBJ2-6
TGTGCCAGTAGGACAGCGCCCCGGGCGGACCAGTACTTC | CASRTAPRADQYF | TRBV2 | - | - | TRBJ2-5
TGTGCCAGCATTGGACAGGGCTACGAGCAGTACTTC | CASIGQGYEQYF | TRBV2 | - | TRBD1 | TRBJ2-7
TGTGCCAGCAGCCACAATCTGTCCGGGGAGCTGTTTTTT | CASSHNLSGELFF | TRBV7-2 | once | - | TRBJ2-2
TGTGCCAGCAGCCAAGATGCGGGGCTCTGGAGCACAGATACGCAGTATTTT | CASSQDAGLWSTDTQYF | TRBV14 | once | - | TRBJ2-3
TGCGCCAGCAGAGGGGAGGGGTACACTGAAGCTTTCTTT | CASRGEGYTEAFF | TRBV5-1 | - | - | TRBJ1-1
TGTGCCAGAAGCTCGACATTGACAGGGGATAGCAATCAGCCCCAGCATTTT | CARSSTLTGDSNQPQHF | TRBV5-3 | - | TRBD1 | TRBJ1-5
TGCGCCAGCAGCCAAATCGACATTTCACTGGGCTACACCTTC | CASSQIDISLGYTF | TRBV4-1 | - | - | TRBJ1-2
TGTGCCAGCAGCTCAACCAGGGTCCGATATATCAATTCACCCCTCCACTTT | CASSSTRVRYINSPLHF | TRBV7-9 | - | - | TRBJ1-6
TGTGCCAGCAATCTTAGCGGGAGGGCCGGTGAGACCCAGTACTTC | CASNLSGRAGETQYF | TRBV6-9 | once | TRBD2 | TRBJ2-5